This T cell receptor beta chain was recovered during a study of cytomegalovirus exposure and HLA in healthy donors. General study results and limits: Rates of TCR association differed by HLA locus in a later analysis, with DRB1 highest and HLA-C lowest. Later analysis reportedly placed an Asian-associated ancestry cluster below the roughly 680-donor mean in N-insertions.

Worth noting for this clone: The antigen is unknown.

The CDR3 has 17 amino acids. The PCR contained 60 Vbeta and 13 Jbeta primers. TCRdb keeps only in-frame clones here, not all; method: immunoSEQ multiplex PCR. The data contain roughly 190,000 clones, approximately 80% of them singletons. V and J are TRBV1 and TRBJ2-1; the table names TRBD2, a call not compared with the DNA. TRBV1 is described as a pseudogene. The sequence derives from a woman aged 30 to 39 in good health and CMV-seropositive. Sequenced material: PBMCs. The CDR3 spells CTSSQDKEREGSNEQFF. The CDR3 region has the DNA TGCACCAGCAGCCAAGATAAGGAGCGGGAGGGTTCAAATGAGCAGTTCTTC.